The T cell receptor beta chain described here comes from a study of blood T cell repertoires in COVID-19. On the study more broadly: Both acute and convalescent COVID-19 samples were obtained from the United States, Italy and Spain.

The CDR3 has 16 amino acids. The junction had 9 bases not matched to a gene; V was cut back by 4 bases and J by 1 base. Germline V gene data show CDR1 as SGHRS and CDR2 as YFSETQ. The assay was immunoSEQ multiplex PCR, and TCRdb's table has in-frame clones only and misses some. This table has 65,000 to 100,000 clones, 84% appearing once. The source is a human donor in a cohort sampled during active COVID-19. The specimen sequenced was peripheral blood. The chain employs TRBV5-1 and TRBJ2-7; 9 nucleotides match TRBD1. The CDR3 nucleotides are TGCGCCAGCAGCCCCGTTGTCGGGACAGGGTCCTACGAGCAGTACTTC. Residues: CASSPVVGTGSYEQYF.